This T cell receptor (beta chain) was profiled in a study of OX40 agonist ivuxolimab in advanced cancers. On the study more broadly: Six ivuxolimab dose levels, 0.01 to 10 mg/kg, were given intravenously every 2 weeks.

Measured with immunoSEQ multiplex PCR; TCRdb has only the in-frame clones, and not every one. This sample carries tens of thousands of clones, more than 75% of them seen once, and the ten largest clones take over 0.35%. The CDR3 consists of 17 residues. The V end lost 1 base, the J end lost 0 bases, and 13 bases lay between the germline ends. Germline loops: CDR1 SGHVS, CDR2 FQNEAQ. Patients with autoimmune history or systemic immunosuppression were excluded. Material: CD4+ or CD8+ T cells sorted from blood, obtained in a trial of the OX40 agonist ivuxolimab. The sequence was obtained from an adult with an advanced solid tumor such as melanoma, head and neck, liver or kidney cancer. The rearrangement joins TRBV7-8 to TRBJ1-5, with D perhaps matching TRBD1 (6 bases). CDR3 DNA: TGTGCCAGCAGCTTAGGGACACAGGGTTATAGCAATCAGCCCCAGCATTTT. Protein sequence: CASSLGTQGYSNQPQHF.